Below, 16 T cell receptor beta chains from the same sample are listed, as sequenced in a study of post-analysis software for immune sequencing data. Study-level findings and limits: The five TRBV segments detected at higher frequency in patients than in controls included TRBV5-6, TRBV5-1 and TRBV20-1.

Each TCR beta cDNA library carried unique molecular identifiers. TCRdb recomputed calls from the PCR reads with MiXCR, one row per CDR3 protein. The table includes roughly 700,000 distinct CDR3 sequences, roughly 30% detected once. Their antigen targets remain unknown. The sample comprised blood. These receptors originate from a girl aged 5 to 17 with multiple sclerosis.

The chain uses TRBV4-2 and TRBJ2-3, with 9 bases that match TRBD2. The CDR3 has 16 residues. From germline, CDR1 is LGHNA and CDR2 YNFKEQ. J was trimmed by 0 bases and V by 4 bases; bases with no gene match: 5. CDR3 sequence: CASSRRAGGSTDTQYF. DNA for the CDR3: TGTGCCAGCAGCCGACGGGCGGGGGGGAGCACAGATACGCAGTATTTT.

Only one count was recorded for this clonotype. The J gene is TRBJ2-1, the V gene TRBV4-1; D remains unclear. This CDR3 region has 16 residues. Trimming stripped 0 bases from V and 5 bases from J, with 14 bases between. Germline CDR1 and CDR2: MGHRA and YSYEKL. The CDR3 sequence: CASSQDKIWADNEQFF. CDR3 DNA sequence: TGCGCCAGCAGCCAAGATAAGATATGGGCCGACAATGAGCAGTTCTTC.

The chain joins TRBV5-1 to TRBJ2-1; TRBD1 aligns across 9 bases. The CDR3 runs to 14 residues. The V and J ends lost 4 bases and 6 bases, in that order; junction bases with no gene match: 5. Germline V gives CDR1 SGHRS, CDR2 YFSETQ. The CDR3 loop is CASSHGQGPNEQFF. In nucleotides, the CDR3 is TGCGCCAGCAGCCACGGACAGGGGCCCAATGAGCAGTTCTTC.

J is TRBJ2-5 and V is TRBV20-1; TRBD1 agrees at 9 bases. The CDR3 has 12 residues. With 5 bases clipped from V and 5 bases from J, the junction kept 3 bases outside the gene matches. In germline, CDR1 is DFQATT, CDR2 SNEGSKA (reference sequence). For the CDR3, the DNA is TGCAGTGCTGAGACAGGGGGGGAGACCCAGTACTTC. Its protein is CSAETGGETQYF.

This clonotype was detected many times. V usage is TRBV7-2 and J usage is TRBJ2-7; either TRBD1 or TRBD2 may fit D (5 bases each). This CDR3 region has 14 residues. Germline-derived CDR1 and CDR2 are SGHTA and FQGNSA. V gave up 0 bases and J gave up 2 bases, with 8 bases separating them. This CDR3 is CASSLAEGTYEQYF. The CDR3 DNA sequence: TGTGCCAGCAGCTTAGCTGAGGGGACCTACGAGCAGTACTTC.

This sequence joins TRBV7-9 and TRBJ2-3; D is uncertain. CDR3 length: 13 amino acids. V was cut by 5 bases and J by 5 bases, with 11 bases left in between. CDR1 and CDR2 (germline): SEHNR, FQNEAQ (reference sequence). CDR3 nucleotide sequence: TGTGCCAGCAGCAAACCCCCAGGAGATACGCAGTATTTT. Translated, it gives CASSKPPGDTQYF.

V and J are TRBV7-9 and TRBJ2-3; 10 bases match TRBD1. The CDR3 has 15 amino acids. Looked up from germline, CDR1 is SEHNR and CDR2 is FQNEAQ (reference sequence). V lost 5 bases to trimming and J lost 3 bases; unmatched junction nucleotides: 5. The CDR3 coding sequence is TGTGCCAGCAGCAAACGGGGACAGGGGACAGATACGCAGTATTTT. It codes for CASSKRGQGTDTQYF.

V is TRBV6-1 and J is TRBJ2-3; D is ambiguous. The germline V gene encodes CDR1 MNHNS and CDR2 SASEGT. The length of the CDR3 is 17 residues. The germline V and J ends were trimmed by 2 bases and 4 bases, with 19 bases remaining between them. CDR3 region: CASSELVRPLGPDTQYF. The CDR3 DNA is TGTGCCAGCAGTGAATTGGTCCGTCCTCTGGGTCCAGATACGCAGTATTTT.

The chain joins TRBV7-9 to TRBJ1-5; D is uncertain. Germline assignment: CDR1 SEHNR and CDR2 FQNEAQ (reference sequence). The CDR3 has 15 residues. Trimming stripped 1 base from V and 3 bases from J, with 10 bases between. The CDR3 region is CASSLGESSNQPQHF. CDR3 DNA: TGTGCCAGCAGCTTAGGGGAATCTTCCAATCAGCCCCAGCATTTT.

Notes on this clonotype: One junction end disagrees with the germline gene, perhaps due to a read error. The chain is built from TRBV6-2 or TRBV6-3 and TRBJ2-5, with 15 nucleotides matching TRBD2. The length of the CDR3 is 17 residues. The germline CDR1 and CDR2 sequences are MNHEY and SVGEGT. The CDR3 DNA reads TGTGCCAGCAGTTACGGACTAGCGGGAGGGCTCCAAGAGGCCCAGTACTTC. Its translation is CASSYGLAGGLQEAQYF.

Only a few counts were recorded for this clonotype. The chain has TRBV20-1 and TRBJ1-2, with D unresolved. V gave up 6 bases and J gave up 7 bases, with 15 bases separating them. The CDR3 is 12 residues long. Germline CDR1 and CDR2: DFQATT and SNEGSKA (reference sequence). CDR3 protein: CSAPPLGSGYTF. CDR3 nucleotides: TGCAGTGCCCCCCCCCTCGGGTCTGGCTACACCTTC.

This clonotype has more than one count but fewer than ten. The V call is TRBV3-1, the J call TRBJ2-5, with D uncertain. Trimming shortened V by 6 bases and J by 2 bases, and 10 bases separated the two germline ends. Germline V gives CDR1 LGHDT, CDR2 YNNKEL (reference sequence). CDR3 length equals 13 residues. The CDR3 spells CASRRTSQETQYF. The CDR3 DNA follows: TGTGCCAGCAGAAGAACCTCTCAAGAGACCCAGTACTTC.

This clonotype was found many times. The chain uses TRBV20-1 and TRBJ2-5; possibly TRBD1 for D (6 bases). Germline V gene sequence: CDR1 DFQATT, CDR2 SNEGSKA (reference sequence). The V end was cut by 3 bases, the J end by 2 bases, with 13 bases between. The CDR3 spans 14 residues. The CDR3 region has the DNA TGCAGTGCTAGTACAGGGTGGGAGCAAGAGACCCAGTACTTC. Protein sequence: CSASTGWEQETQYF.

The rearrangement uses TRBV11-2 and TRBJ2-3, with 8 bases matching TRBD1. The V and J ends lost 1 base and 8 bases, in that order; junction bases with no gene match: 11. This CDR3 spans 16 amino acids. Germline lookup yields CDR1 SGHAT and CDR2 FQNNGV. This CDR3 reads CASSLGNRGFEGTQYF. The CDR3 bases are TGTGCCAGCAGCTTAGGGAACAGGGGGTTCGAAGGTACGCAGTATTTT. The variable domain in full, with the rest retrieved from reference TRBV11-2 and TRBJ2-3, is EAGVAQSPRYKIIEKRQSVAFWCNPISGHATLYWYQQILGQGPKLLIQFQNNGVVDDSQLPKDRFSAERLKGVDSTLKIQPAKLEDSAVYLCASSLGNRGFEGTQYFGPGTRLTVL.

The chain links TRBV5-1 to TRBJ2-7, with 9 bases lining up with TRBD1. There are 15 residues in the CDR3. CDR1 SGHRS and CDR2 YFSETQ come from the germline V gene. With V trimmed by 7 bases and J by 3 bases, 11 bases remained unmatched. In DNA, the CDR3 is TGCGCCAGCCACAACATAGGACAGGGGAACTACGAGCAGTACTTC. Amino acids: CASHNIGQGNYEQYF.

The DNA for the CDR3 is TGCGCCAGCAGCAGAAACCCGGGACAGGGCGGCCACGAAAAACTGTTTTTT. Translated: CASSRNPGQGGHEKLFF. This chain connects TRBV5-1 to TRBJ1-4; 9 bases align to TRBD1. The V segment lost 4 bases and the J segment 8 bases; nucleotides outside the gene matches: 15. CDR3 length: 17 amino acids. From germline, CDR1 is SGHRS and CDR2 YFSETQ.